This T cell receptor (beta chain) stems from a study of shared clonotypes between healthy human individuals. TCRdb keeps only in-frame clones here, not all; method: immunoSEQ multiplex PCR. The data show about 680,000 clones, 73% seen once. The germline V gene has CDR1 MGHRA and CDR2 YSYEKL. J was trimmed by 8 bases and V by 2 bases; bases with no gene match: 9. This CDR3 is 16 amino acids long. The specimen sequenced was memory CD4+ T cells sorted from blood. This sample's subset: CD45RA-negative fraction. The genes are TRBV4-1 and TRBJ2-3, with TRBD2 identical over 11 bases. This TCR came from a woman aged 30 to 39 in good health. The CDR3 DNA sequence: TGCGCCAGCAGCCAACAACTAGCGGGAGCAGGAGGTACGCAGTATTTT. The encoded protein is CASSQQLAGAGGTQYF.